These 19 T cell receptor beta chains were all obtained from the same sample, sequenced in a study of blood T cell repertoires in COVID-19. The table came from immunoSEQ multiplex PCR; TCRdb's copy has only in-frame clones and leaves some out. The table lists approximately 200,000 clones, about nine tenths of them singletons. The sequencing input was PBMCs or T cells enriched from blood (not recorded which). These receptors came from a woman in her twenties or thirties who had recovered from COVID-19.

V gene TRBV9 combines with J gene TRBJ2-1, with 12 positions matching TRBD2. CDR3 length: 14 amino acids. Germline V gene sequence: CDR1 SGDLS, CDR2 YYNGEE. The V gene end was trimmed by 7 bases and the J gene end by 9 bases; junction bases not matched to a gene: 8. CDR3 amino acids: CASSRLAGEGEQFF. The CDR3, as DNA: TGTGCCAGCTCCCGACTAGCGGGAGAGGGTGAGCAGTTCTTC.

The V call is TRBV6-2 or TRBV6-3, the J call TRBJ2-7, with D possibly TRBD2 on 6 matching bases. Germline values: CDR1 MNHEY, CDR2 SVGEGT. Trimming stripped 6 bases from V and 2 bases from J, with 11 bases between. This CDR3 is built from 13 residues. The CDR3 sequence: CASSWTKTYEQYF. The CDR3 coding sequence is TGTGCCAGCAGCTGGACTAAAACCTACGAGCAGTACTTC.

The chain recombines TRBV6-2 or TRBV6-3 with TRBJ2-1; tentative D call: TRBD1 (6 bases). The CDR3 covers 16 residues. The germline V gene encodes CDR1 MNHEY and CDR2 SVGEGT. Trimming took off 0 bases at V and 8 bases at J, with 17 bases between the two ends. In DNA form, the CDR3 reads TGTGCCAGCAGTTACTCGATTCGTACAGGGCCTTATGAGCAGTTCTTC. It encodes CASSYSIRTGPYEQFF.

The rearrangement uses TRBV7-6 and TRBJ2-7; 7 nucleotides line up with TRBD1. The V gene end was trimmed by 5 bases and the J gene end by 3 bases; junction bases not matched to a gene: 13. Germline assignment: CDR1 SGHVS and CDR2 FNYEAQ. The length of the CDR3 is 16 residues. Here the CDR3 reads CASSIAPGQYRYEQYF. The CDR3 DNA reads TGTGCCAGCAGCATCGCGCCGGGACAGTATCGCTACGAGCAGTACTTC.

This clone appeared once. This sequence joins TRBV7-3 and TRBJ2-3, with 10 bases that match TRBD2. Germline CDR1 is SGHTA and CDR2 is FQGTGA. The CDR3 runs to 15 residues. Unmatched junction bases numbered 5, after V lost 5 bases and J lost 3 bases. The DNA for the CDR3 is TGTGCCAGCAGCCCTAGCGGGAGTCTGACAGATACGCAGTATTTT. Translation: CASSPSGSLTDTQYF.

Remarks on this clone: The sample carries other DNA sequences with the same CDR3. The genes are TRBV6-2 or TRBV6-3 and TRBJ1-1, with 9 bases identical to TRBD1. This CDR3 is built from 14 residues. Germline CDR1 and CDR2: MNHEY and SVGEGT. J lost 1 base, V lost 6 bases, and 3 bases had no gene match. CDR3 nucleotides: TGTGCCAGCAGCCGACAGGGGGGGAACACTGAAGCTTTCTTT. The encoded protein is CASSRQGGNTEAFF.

J is TRBJ1-3 and V is TRBV13; tentative D call: TRBD1 (5 bases). The CDR3 has 15 amino acids. Germline-derived CDR1 and CDR2 are PRHDT and FYEKMQ (reference sequence). The V gene lost 5 bases and the J gene lost 1 base, with 12 bases spanning the gap. CDR3 DNA: TGTGCCAGCAGCGGCGGGGGGAATTCTGGAAACACCATATATTTT. It specifies CASSGGGNSGNTIYF.

The CDR3 protein is CASSYIDSLGTEAFF. The CDR3 DNA reads TGTGCCAGCAGTTACATTGACAGCTTGGGTACTGAAGCTTTCTTT. The chain employs TRBV6-5 and TRBJ1-1; TRBD1 is a possible D gene (5 bases). This CDR3 spans 15 amino acids. V shed 2 bases and J shed 5 bases, with 15 bases lying between them. Per the germline V gene, CDR1 is MNHEY and CDR2 is SVGAGI.

V gene TRBV7-8 combines with J gene TRBJ1-1; weak D call: TRBD1 (5 bases). The V and J ends lost 1 base and 0 bases respectively, with 9 bases between them. The CDR3 runs to 15 residues. Germline V gene lookup returns CDR1 SGHVS and CDR2 FQNEAQ. The chain's CDR3 is CASSLGGVLNTEAFF. The DNA for the CDR3 is TGTGCCAGCAGCTTAGGGGGGGTCCTGAACACTGAAGCTTTCTTT.

The chain is built from TRBV7-9 and TRBJ1-2, with TRBD1 matching 8 bases. CDR1 is SEHNR, CDR2 FQNEAQ, per germline (reference sequence). The CDR3 loop spans 16 amino acids. V lost 3 bases, J lost 1 base, and 7 bases stayed unmatched. Written as DNA, the CDR3 is TGTGCCAGCAGCTTCCGAGGACAGGGCAATAACTATGGCTACACCTTC. It is translated as CASSFRGQGNNYGYTF.

The CDR3 DNA reads TGTGCCATCAGACAGGGTGGAGAGAAACTGTTTTTT. This codes for CAIRQGGEKLFF. The rearrangement joins TRBV6-5 to TRBJ1-4; TRBD1 aligns across 7 bases. Trimming cost V 10 bases and J 11 bases; bases outside gene matches: 10. The length of the CDR3 is 12 residues. CDR1 is MNHEY and CDR2 is SVGAGI in the germline V gene.

The V gene is TRBV4-3, the J gene TRBJ1-2; maybe TRBD1 (5 bases). Germline lookup yields CDR1 LGHNA and CDR2 YSLEER. CDR3 size: 16 residues. V was clipped by 0 bases and J by 3 bases, with 14 bases between them. The CDR3 sequence: CASSQDFGARYYGYTF. For the CDR3, the DNA is TGCGCCAGCAGCCAAGATTTTGGGGCCAGGTACTATGGCTACACCTTC.

CDR3: CASSQELPSGGHTDTQYF. CDR3 sequence (DNA): TGTGCCAGCAGCCAAGAATTGCCTAGCGGGGGCCACACAGATACGCAGTATTTT. The chain combines TRBV4-2 with TRBJ2-3; 10 nucleotides match TRBD2. The germline V gene encodes CDR1 LGHNA and CDR2 YNFKEQ. This CDR3 has 18 residues. The junction had 8 bases not matched to a gene; V was cut back by 0 bases and J by 2 bases.

CDR3 DNA: TGTGCCAGCAGCCTGGGACAGGGGTATAAATTTGGCTATAATTCACCCCTCCACTTT. Its translation: CASSLGQGYKFGYNSPLHF. The V and J genes are TRBV21-1 and TRBJ1-6; the table calls TRBD1, which could not be checked here. TRBV21-1 is deemed a pseudogene. This CDR3 is built from 19 residues.

The chain couples TRBV19 to TRBJ2-2, with 7 nucleotides matching TRBD1. Germline values: CDR1 LNHDA, CDR2 SQIVND (reference sequence). The CDR3 length is 16 residues. Trimming removed 7 bases from V and 1 base from J; junction bases left unmatched: 9. The CDR3 protein is CASTPRGQENTGELFF. The CDR3 bases are TGTGCCAGTACCCCCCGTGGACAGGAGAACACCGGGGAGCTGTTTTTT.

The chain is built from TRBV6-5 and TRBJ1-6, with 9 bases fitting TRBD1. The germline gives CDR1 MNHEY, CDR2 SVGAGI. V shed 4 bases, J shed 7 bases, and the junction held 5 bases outside the gene matches. The CDR3 length is 15 residues. CDR3 region: CASSFTGTGNSPLHF. DNA for the CDR3: TGTGCCAGCAGTTTCACCGGGACAGGGAATTCACCCCTCCACTTT.

This clone was counted between two and nine times. The chain carries TRBV11-3 and TRBJ2-3, with a tentative D call TRBD2 (7 bases). Germline loops: CDR1 SGHNT, CDR2 YENEEA. V shed 1 base and J shed 1 base, with 15 bases lying between them. The CDR3 contains 17 residues. For the CDR3, the DNA is TGTGCCAGCAGCTTAGTCGCGGGGGCAGGTCGCACAGATACGCAGTATTTT. Protein: CASSLVAGAGRTDTQYF.

The rearrangement joins TRBV24-1 to TRBJ2-3, with 10 positions matching TRBD2. The length of the CDR3 is 14 residues. Germline lookup yields CDR1 KGHDR and CDR2 SFDVKD. After removal of 1 base from V and 15 bases from J, the junction contained 9 bases not matched to a gene. CDR3 coding DNA: TGTGCCACCAGTGATTTCGCTAGCGGGAGAGTTTTATATTTT. This translates into CATSDFASGRVLYF.

Concerning this clone: The sample holds other DNA sequences that translate to the same CDR3. V gene TRBV19 combines with J gene TRBJ1-3; 7 nucleotides agree with TRBD1. Trimming removed 9 bases from V and 4 bases from J; junction bases left unmatched: 6. Germline CDR1 LNHDA, CDR2 SQIVND (reference sequence). The CDR3 covers 13 residues. In DNA, the CDR3 is TGTGCCAGCTCGACAGGGTTAGGAAACACCATATATTTT. It specifies CASSTGLGNTIYF.